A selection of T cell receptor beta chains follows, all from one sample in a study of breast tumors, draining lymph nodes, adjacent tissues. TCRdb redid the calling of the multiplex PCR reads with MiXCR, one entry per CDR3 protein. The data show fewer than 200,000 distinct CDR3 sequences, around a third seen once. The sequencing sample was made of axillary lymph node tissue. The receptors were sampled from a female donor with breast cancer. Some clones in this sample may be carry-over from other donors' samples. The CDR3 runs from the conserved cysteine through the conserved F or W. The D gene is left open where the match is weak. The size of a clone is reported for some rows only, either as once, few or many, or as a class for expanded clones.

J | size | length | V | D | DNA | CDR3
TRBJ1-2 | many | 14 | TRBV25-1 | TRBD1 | TGTGCCAGCAGTGTGCAGGGGGGGGGCTATGGCTACACCTTC | CASSVQGGGYGYTF
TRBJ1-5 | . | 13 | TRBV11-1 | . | TGTGCCAGCAGCTCAGGGATGGATCAGCCCCAGCATTTT | CASSSGMDQPQHF
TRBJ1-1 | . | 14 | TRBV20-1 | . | TGCGGTGCTAGTGGGGGGGGGTTCAACACTGAAGCTTTCTTT | CGASGGGFNTEAFF
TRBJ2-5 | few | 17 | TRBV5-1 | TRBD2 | TGCGCCAGCAGCTTGGAACCTCAAGCGGGGGGTGGAGAGGCCCAGTACTTC | CASSLEPQAGGGEAQYF
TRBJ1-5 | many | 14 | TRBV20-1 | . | TGCAGTGCTAGAGCGGGACAAAGCAATCAGCCCCAGCATTTT | CSARAGQSNQPQHF
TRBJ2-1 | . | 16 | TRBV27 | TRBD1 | TGTGCCAGCAGCCCGAGGTGGGGGACAGTCTACAATGAGCAGTTCTTC | CASSPRWGTVYNEQFF
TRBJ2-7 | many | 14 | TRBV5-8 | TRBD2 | TGTGCCAGCAGCTCCCCGGTGCGGGGGGGCGAGCAGTACTTC | CASSSPVRGGEQYF
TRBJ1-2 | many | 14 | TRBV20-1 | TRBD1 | TGCAGTGCTAGAGATGGACAGGCTAACTATGGCTACACCTTC | CSARDGQANYGYTF
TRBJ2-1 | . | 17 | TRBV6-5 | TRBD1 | TGTGCCAGCAGTTACGGGACAGGGGGCCCTTACTCCAATGAGCAGTTCTTC | CASSYGTGGPYSNEQFF
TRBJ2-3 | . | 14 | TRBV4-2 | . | TGTGCCAGCAGCCAAGGGCCGGAGACAGATACGCAGTATTTT | CASSQGPETDTQYF
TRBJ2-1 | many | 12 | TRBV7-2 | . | TGTGCCAGCAGCGTTCATCCCAATGAGCAGTTCTTC | CASSVHPNEQFF
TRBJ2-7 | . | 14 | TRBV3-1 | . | TGTGCCAGCAGCCAGAGGTCAGGGGACGGCGAGCGGTACTTC | CASSQRSGDGERYF
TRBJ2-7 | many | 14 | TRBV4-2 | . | TGTGCCAGCAGCCAAGTTACAGGTTCCTACGAGCAGTACTTC | CASSQVTGSYEQYF
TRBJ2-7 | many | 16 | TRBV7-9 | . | TGTGCCAGCAGCTGGGTCTTGCCAGGATCCCCCTACGAGCAGTACTTC | CASSWVLPGSPYEQYF
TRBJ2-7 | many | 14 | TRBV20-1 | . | TGCAGTGCTAGGAGACCCGATCAGGGTTACGAGCAGTACTTC | CSARRPDQGYEQYF
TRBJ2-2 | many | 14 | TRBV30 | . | TGTGCCTGGAGTGACTGGCTAGCCACCGGGGAGCTGTTTTTT | CAWSDWLATGELFF
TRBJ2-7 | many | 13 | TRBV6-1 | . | TGTGCCAGCACGTCAGGGGAATCCTACGAGCAGTACTTC | CASTSGESYEQYF
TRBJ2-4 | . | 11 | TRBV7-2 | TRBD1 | TGTGCCAGCAGACCCCAGACAGGGGAGTACTTC | CASRPQTGEYF
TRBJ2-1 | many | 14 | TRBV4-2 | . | TGTGCCAGCAGCCAAGATGGGGGTCCGGGACCGCAGTTCTTC | CASSQDGGPGPQFF
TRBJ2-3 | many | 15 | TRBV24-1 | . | TGTGCCACCAGTCGATCGGGGGCAAGAACAGATACGCAGTATTTT | CATSRSGARTDTQYF
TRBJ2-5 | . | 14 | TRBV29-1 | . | TGCAGCTCACCCGCAGGGTACTTTGGAGAGACCCAGTACTTC | CSSPAGYFGETQYF